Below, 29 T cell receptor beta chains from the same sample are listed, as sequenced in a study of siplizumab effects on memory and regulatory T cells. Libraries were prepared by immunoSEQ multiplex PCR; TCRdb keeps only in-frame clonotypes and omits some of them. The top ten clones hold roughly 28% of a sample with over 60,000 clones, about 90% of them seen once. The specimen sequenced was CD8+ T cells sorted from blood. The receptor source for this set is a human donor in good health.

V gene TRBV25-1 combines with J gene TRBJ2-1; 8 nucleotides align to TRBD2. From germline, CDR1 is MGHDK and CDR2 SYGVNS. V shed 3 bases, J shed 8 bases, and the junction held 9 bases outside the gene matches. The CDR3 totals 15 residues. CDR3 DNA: TGTGCCAGCAGTGAGGTCGGGACTAGTCTCTATGAGCAGTTCTTC. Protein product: CASSEVGTSLYEQFF.

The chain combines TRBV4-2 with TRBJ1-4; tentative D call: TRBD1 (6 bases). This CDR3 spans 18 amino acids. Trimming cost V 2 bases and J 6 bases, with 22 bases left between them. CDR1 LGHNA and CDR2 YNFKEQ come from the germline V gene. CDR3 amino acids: CASSQPYRDIKGDEKLFF. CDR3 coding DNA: TGTGCCAGCAGCCAACCATACCGGGACATAAAAGGGGATGAAAAACTGTTTTTT.

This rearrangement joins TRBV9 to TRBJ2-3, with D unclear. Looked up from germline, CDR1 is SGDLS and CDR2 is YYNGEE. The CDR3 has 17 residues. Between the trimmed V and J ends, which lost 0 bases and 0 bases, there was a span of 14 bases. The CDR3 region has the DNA TGTGCCAGCAGCGTAGAACGGGTGAGCCCCAGCACAGATACGCAGTATTTT. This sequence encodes CASSVERVSPSTDTQYF.

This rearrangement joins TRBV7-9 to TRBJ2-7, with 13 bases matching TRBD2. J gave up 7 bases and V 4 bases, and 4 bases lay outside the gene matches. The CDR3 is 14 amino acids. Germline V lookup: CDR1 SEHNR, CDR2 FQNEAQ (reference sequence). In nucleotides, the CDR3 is TGTGCCAGCAGCTCCACTAGCGGGGGGGGTGAGCAGTACTTC. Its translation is CASSSTSGGGEQYF.

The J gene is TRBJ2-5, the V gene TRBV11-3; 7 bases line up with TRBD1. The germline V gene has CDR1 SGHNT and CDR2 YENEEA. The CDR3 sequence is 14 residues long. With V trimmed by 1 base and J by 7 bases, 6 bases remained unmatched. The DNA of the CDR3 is TGTGCCAGCAGCTTAGGACAGGGAATCGGGACCCAGTACTTC. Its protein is CASSLGQGIGTQYF.

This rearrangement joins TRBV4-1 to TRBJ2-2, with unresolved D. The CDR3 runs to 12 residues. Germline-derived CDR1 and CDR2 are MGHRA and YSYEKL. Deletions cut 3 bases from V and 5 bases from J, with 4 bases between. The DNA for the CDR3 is TGCGCCAGCAGCCATGATACCGGGGAGCTGTTTTTT. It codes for CASSHDTGELFF.

As DNA, the CDR3 is TGTGCCAGCAGCCCTACAGGGGTCAAGGAAAAACTGTTTTTT. This sequence encodes CASSPTGVKEKLFF. The chain combines TRBV5-6 with TRBJ1-4; 7 bases are a match to TRBD1. This CDR3 has 14 residues. Trimming at V came to 4 bases and at J to 8 bases, leaving 8 bases not matched to a gene. Germline V lookup: CDR1 SGHDT, CDR2 YYEEEE.

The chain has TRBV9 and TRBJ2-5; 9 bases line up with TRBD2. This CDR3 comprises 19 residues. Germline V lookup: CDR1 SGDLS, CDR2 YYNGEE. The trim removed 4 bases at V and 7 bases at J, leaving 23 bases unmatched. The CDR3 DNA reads TGTGCCAGCAGCCCCCGCGATAGCGGGAGATTGCTTGACATTTCGACCCAGTACTTC. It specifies CASSPRDSGRLLDISTQYF. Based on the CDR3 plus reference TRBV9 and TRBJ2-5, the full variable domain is DSGVTQTPKHLITATGQRVTLRCSPRSGDLSVYWYQQSLDQGLQFLIQYYNGEERAKGNILERFSAQQFPDLHSELNLSSLELGDSALYFCASSPRDSGRLLDISTQYFGPGTRLLVL.

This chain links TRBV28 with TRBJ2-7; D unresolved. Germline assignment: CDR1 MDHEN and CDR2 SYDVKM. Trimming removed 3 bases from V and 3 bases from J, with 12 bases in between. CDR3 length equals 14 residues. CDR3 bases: TGTGCCAGCAGTTTGGTGGCAGGTAGCTACGAGCAGTACTTC. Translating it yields CASSLVAGSYEQYF. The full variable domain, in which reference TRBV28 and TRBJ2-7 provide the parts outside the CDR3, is DVKVTQSSRYLVKRTGEKVFLECVQDMDHENMFWYRQDPGLGLRLIYFSYDVKMKEKGDIPEGYSVSREKKERFSLILESASTNQTSMYLCASSLVAGSYEQYFGPGTRLTVT.

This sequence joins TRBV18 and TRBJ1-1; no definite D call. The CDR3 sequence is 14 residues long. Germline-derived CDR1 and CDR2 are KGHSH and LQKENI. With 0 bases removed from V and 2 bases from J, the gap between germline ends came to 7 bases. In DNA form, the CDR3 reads TGTGCCAGCTCACCACCCGGGGTTAACACTGAAGCTTTCTTT. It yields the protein CASSPPGVNTEAFF. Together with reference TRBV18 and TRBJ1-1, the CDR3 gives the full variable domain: NAGVMQNPRHLVRRRGQEARLRCSPMKGHSHVYWYRQLPEEGLKFMVYLQKENIIDESGMPKERFSAEFPKEGPSILRIQQVVRGDSAAYFCASSPPGVNTEAFFGQGTRLTVV.

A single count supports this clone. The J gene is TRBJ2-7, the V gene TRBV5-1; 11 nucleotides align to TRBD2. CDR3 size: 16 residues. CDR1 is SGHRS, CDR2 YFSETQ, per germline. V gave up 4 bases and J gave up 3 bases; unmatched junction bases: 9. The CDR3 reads CASSKATTSGGYEQYF. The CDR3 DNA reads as TGCGCCAGCAGCAAAGCTACAACTAGCGGGGGCTACGAGCAGTACTTC. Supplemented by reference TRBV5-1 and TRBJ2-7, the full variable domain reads KAGVTQTPRYLIKTRGQQVTLSCSPISGHRSVSWYQQTPGQGLQFLFEYFSETQRNKGNFPGRFSGRQFSNSRSEMNVSTLELGDSALYLCASSKATTSGGYEQYFGPGTRLTVT.

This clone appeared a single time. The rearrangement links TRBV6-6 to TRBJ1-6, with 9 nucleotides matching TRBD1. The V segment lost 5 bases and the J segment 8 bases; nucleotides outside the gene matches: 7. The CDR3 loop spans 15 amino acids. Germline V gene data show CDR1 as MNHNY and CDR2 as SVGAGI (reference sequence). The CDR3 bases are TGTGCCAGCAGTAAACCGGGACAGGGACATTCACCCCTCCACTTT. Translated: CASSKPGQGHSPLHF.

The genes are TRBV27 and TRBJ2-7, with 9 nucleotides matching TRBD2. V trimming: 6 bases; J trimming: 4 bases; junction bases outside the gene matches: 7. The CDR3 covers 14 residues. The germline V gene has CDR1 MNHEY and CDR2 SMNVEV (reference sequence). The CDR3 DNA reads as TGTGCCAGCAGGGTGCCTAGCGGGACGTACGAGCAGTACTTC. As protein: CASRVPSGTYEQYF.

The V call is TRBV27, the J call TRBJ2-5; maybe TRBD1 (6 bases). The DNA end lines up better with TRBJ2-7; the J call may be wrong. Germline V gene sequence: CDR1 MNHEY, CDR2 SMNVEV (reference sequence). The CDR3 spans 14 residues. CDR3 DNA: TGTGCCAGCAGTTTCGGGACAAGCTCCTACGAGCAGTACTTC. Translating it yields CASSFGTSSYEQYF.

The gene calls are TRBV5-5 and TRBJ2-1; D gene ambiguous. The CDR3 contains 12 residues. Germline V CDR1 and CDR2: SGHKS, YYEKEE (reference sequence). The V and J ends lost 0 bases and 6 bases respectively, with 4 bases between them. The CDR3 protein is CASSLGSNEQFF. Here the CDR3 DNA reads TGTGCCAGCAGCTTGGGGAGCAATGAGCAGTTCTTC. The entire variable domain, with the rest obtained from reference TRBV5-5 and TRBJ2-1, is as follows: DAGVTQSPTHLIKTRGQQVTLRCSPISGHKSVSWYQQVLGQGPQFIFQYYEKEERGRGNFPDRFSARQFPNYSSELNVNALLLGDSALYLCASSLGSNEQFFGPGTRLTVL.

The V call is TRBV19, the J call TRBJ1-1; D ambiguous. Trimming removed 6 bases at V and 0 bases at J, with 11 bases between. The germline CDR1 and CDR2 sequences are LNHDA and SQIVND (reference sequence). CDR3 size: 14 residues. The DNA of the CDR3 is TGTGCCAGTAGCCCCGGCGGGGTGAACACTGAAGCTTTCTTT. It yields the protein CASSPGGVNTEAFF.

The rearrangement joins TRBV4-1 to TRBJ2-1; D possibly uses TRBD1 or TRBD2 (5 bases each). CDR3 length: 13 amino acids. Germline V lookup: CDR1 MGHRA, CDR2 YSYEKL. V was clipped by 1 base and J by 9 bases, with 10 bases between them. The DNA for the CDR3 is TGCGCCAGCAGCCAAGTCCCGGGGCCTGAGCAGTTCTTC. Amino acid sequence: CASSQVPGPEQFF.

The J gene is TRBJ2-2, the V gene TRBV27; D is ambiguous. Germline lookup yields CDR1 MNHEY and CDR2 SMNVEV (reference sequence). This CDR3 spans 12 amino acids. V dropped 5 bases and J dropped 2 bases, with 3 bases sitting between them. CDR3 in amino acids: CASSGNTGELFF. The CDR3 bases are TGTGCCAGCAGTGGCAACACCGGGGAGCTGTTTTTT.

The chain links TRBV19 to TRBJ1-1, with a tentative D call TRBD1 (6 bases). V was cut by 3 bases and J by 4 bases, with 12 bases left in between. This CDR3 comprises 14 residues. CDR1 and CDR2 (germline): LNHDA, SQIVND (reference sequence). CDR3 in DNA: TGTGCCAGTAGTATGTGGGGCAGGGGCACTGAAGCTTTCTTT. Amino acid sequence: CASSMWGRGTEAFF.

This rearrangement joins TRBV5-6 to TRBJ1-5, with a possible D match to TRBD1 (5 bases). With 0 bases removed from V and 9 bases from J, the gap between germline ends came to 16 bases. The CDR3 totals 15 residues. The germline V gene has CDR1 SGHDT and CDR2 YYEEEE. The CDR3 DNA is TGTGCCAGCAGCTTGGCCGGGAGAGGGGCCCGGCCCCAGCATTTT. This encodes CASSLAGRGARPQHF.

Written as DNA, the CDR3 is TGTGCCAGCAGTTTAGGAGTTGGACAGGGCTATGGCTACACCTTC. Translating gives CASSLGVGQGYGYTF. The chain is built from TRBV27 and TRBJ1-2; TRBD1 matches at 8 bases. With 2 bases clipped from V and 4 bases from J, the junction kept 6 bases outside the gene matches. Germline CDR1 MNHEY, CDR2 SMNVEV (reference sequence). The CDR3 covers 15 residues.

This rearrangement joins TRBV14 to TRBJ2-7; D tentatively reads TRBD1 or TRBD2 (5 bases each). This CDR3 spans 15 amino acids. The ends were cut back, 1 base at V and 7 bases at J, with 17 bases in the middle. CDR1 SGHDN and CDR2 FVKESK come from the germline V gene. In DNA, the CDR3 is TGTGCCAGCAGCCAAGTGGGTGGGACCCATTCGGAGCAGTACTTC. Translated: CASSQVGGTHSEQYF.

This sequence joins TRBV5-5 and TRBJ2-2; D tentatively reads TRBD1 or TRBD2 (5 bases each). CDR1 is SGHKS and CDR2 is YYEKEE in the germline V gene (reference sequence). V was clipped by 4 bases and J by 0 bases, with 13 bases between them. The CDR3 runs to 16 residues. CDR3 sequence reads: CASSEAGGSNTGELFF. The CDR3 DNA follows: TGTGCCAGCAGCGAGGCTGGGGGATCGAACACCGGGGAGCTGTTTTTT.

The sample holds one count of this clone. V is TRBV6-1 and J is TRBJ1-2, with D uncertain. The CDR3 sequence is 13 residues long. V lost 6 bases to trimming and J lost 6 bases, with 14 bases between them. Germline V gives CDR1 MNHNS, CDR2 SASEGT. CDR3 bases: TGTGCCAGCAGCGGACTCATGTTTGATGGCTACACCTTC. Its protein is CASSGLMFDGYTF.

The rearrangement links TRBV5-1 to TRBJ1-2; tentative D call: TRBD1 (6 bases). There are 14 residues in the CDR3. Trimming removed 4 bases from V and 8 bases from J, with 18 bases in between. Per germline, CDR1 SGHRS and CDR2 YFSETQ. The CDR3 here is CASSRTGSEEGYTF. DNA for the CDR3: TGCGCCAGCAGCAGAACAGGGTCCGAGGAAGGCTACACCTTC.

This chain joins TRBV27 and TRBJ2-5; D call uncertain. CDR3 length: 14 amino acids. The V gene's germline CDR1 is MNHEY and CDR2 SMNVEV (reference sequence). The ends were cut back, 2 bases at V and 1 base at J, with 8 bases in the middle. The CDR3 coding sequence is TGTGCCAGCAGTTTAGTTTGGGGCCAAGAGACCCAGTACTTC. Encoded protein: CASSLVWGQETQYF.

In nucleotides, the CDR3 is TGTGCCAGCAGCGAATTCCGTAGTAGCAATGAGCAGTTCTTC. This translates into CASSEFRSSNEQFF. The rearrangement uses TRBV7-6 and TRBJ2-1, with unresolved D. The germline CDR1 and CDR2 sequences are SGHVS and FNYEAQ. Trimming stripped 5 bases from V and 6 bases from J, with 14 bases between. The length of the CDR3 is 14 residues.

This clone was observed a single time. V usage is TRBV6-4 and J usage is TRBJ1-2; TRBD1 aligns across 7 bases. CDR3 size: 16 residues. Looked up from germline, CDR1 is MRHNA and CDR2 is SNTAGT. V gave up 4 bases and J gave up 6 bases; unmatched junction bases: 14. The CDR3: CASSAHHFDRADGYTF. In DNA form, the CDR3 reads TGTGCCAGCAGTGCCCACCACTTCGACAGGGCGGATGGCTACACCTTC.

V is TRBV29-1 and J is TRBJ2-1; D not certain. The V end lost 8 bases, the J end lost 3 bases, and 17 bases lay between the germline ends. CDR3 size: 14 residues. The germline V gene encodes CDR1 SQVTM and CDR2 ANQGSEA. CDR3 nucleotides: TGCAGCTTTGGGGTTTTTCGGGTCTACAATGAGCAGTTCTTC. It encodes CSFGVFRVYNEQFF.